The sequence of this T cell receptor (beta chain) was determined in a study of human T cells and chemical hapten exposure. Germline CDR1 is SGHVS and CDR2 is FQNEAQ. This CDR3 has 12 amino acids. V gave up 4 bases and J gave up 6 bases, with 6 bases separating them. This clonotype was recorded many times. Time point given: patch test 1, 2 weeks after DPC sensitization. The treatment: therapeutic diphenylcyclopropenone sensitization with weekly scalp DPC. TCRdb passed the RACE reads through MiXCR, listing each CDR3 protein once. The sample gives about 340,000 distinct CDR3 sequences, approximately 6.9% of which show up once; about 8% is in the top ten.

This sequence was found in a young woman with alopecia areata. Some clones in this sample may be carry-over from other donors' samples. The sample here was whole blood, taken in connection with sensitization to the hapten diphenylcyclopropenone (DPC). The chain uses TRBV7-8 and TRBJ1-4; no clear D. CDR3 loop: CASSWPYEKLFF. In nucleotides, the CDR3 is TGTGCCAGCAGCTGGCCTTATGAAAAACTGTTTTTT.